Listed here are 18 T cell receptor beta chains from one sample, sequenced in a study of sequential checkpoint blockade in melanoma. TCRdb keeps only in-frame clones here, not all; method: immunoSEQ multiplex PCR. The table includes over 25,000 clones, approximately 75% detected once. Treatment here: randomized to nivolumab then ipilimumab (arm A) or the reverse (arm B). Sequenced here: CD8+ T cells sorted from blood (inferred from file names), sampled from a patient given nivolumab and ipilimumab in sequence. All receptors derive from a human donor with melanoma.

The CDR3 loop is CASSQGTGRLYEQYF. DNA for the CDR3: TGCGCCAGCAGCCAGGGGACAGGGAGACTCTACGAGCAGTACTTC. The genes are TRBV4-1 and TRBJ2-7; 9 bases match TRBD1. CDR1 MGHRA and CDR2 YSYEKL come from the germline V gene. The ends lost 3 bases at V and 3 bases at J; junction bases unmatched: 6. The CDR3 covers 15 residues.

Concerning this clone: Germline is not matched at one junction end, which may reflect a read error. This CDR3 is CASRDRDRDQETQYF. CDR3 nucleotide sequence: TGTGCCAGTAGGGACCGGGACAGGGACCAGGAGACCCAGTACTTC. V is TRBV19 and J is TRBJ2-5, with 9 bases fitting TRBD1. The CDR3 sequence is 15 residues long. The germline V gene has CDR1 LNHDA and CDR2 SQIVND (reference sequence).

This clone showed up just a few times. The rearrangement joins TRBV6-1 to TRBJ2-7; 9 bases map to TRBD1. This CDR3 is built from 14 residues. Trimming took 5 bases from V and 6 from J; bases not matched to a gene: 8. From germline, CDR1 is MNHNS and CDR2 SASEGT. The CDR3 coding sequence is TGTGCCAGCAGTACAGGGGGCGTTGAGGCCGAGCAGTACTTC. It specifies CASSTGGVEAEQYF.

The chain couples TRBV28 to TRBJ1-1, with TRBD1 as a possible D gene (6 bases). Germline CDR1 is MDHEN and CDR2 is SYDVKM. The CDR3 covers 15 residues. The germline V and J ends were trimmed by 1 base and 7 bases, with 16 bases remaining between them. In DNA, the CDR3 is TGTGCCAGCAGTTTATTCGGGGGGGCAAGGTTTGAAGCTTTCTTT. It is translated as CASSLFGGARFEAFF.

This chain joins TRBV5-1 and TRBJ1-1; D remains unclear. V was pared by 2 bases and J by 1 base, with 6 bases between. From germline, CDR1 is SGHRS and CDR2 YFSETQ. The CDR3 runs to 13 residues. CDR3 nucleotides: TGCGCCAGCAGCTTTGGAGGGAACACTGAAGCTTTCTTT. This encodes CASSFGGNTEAFF.

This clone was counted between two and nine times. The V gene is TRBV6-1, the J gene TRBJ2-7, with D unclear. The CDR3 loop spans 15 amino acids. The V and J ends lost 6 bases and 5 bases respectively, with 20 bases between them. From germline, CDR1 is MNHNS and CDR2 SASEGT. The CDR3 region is CASSTRGPRRNEQYF. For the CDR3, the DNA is TGTGCCAGCAGCACACGAGGCCCTCGTAGGAACGAGCAGTACTTC.

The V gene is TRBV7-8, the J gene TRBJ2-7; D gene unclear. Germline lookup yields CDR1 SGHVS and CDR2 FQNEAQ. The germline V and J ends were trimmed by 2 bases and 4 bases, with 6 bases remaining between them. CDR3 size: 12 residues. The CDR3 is CASSLYGYEQYF. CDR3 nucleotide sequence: TGTGCCAGCAGCTTATACGGTTACGAGCAGTACTTC. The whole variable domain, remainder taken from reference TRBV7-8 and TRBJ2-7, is GAGVSQSPRYKVAKRGQDVALRCDPISGHVSLFWYQQALGQGPEFLTYFQNEAQLDKSGLPSDRFFAERPEGSVSTLKIQRTQQEDSAVYLCASSLYGYEQYFGPGTRLTVT.

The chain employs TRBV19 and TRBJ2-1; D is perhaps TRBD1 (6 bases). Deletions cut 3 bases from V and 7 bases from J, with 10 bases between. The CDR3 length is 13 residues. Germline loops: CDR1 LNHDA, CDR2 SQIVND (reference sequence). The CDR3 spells CASSIAGVNEQFF. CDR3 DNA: TGTGCCAGTAGTATTGCAGGGGTTAATGAGCAGTTCTTC.

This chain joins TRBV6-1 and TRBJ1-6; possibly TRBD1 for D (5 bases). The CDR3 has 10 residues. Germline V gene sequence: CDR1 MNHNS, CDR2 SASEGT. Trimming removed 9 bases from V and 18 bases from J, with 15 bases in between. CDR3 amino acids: CASPDTQGHF. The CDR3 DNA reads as TGTGCCAGTCCGGACACCCAGGGCCACTTT.

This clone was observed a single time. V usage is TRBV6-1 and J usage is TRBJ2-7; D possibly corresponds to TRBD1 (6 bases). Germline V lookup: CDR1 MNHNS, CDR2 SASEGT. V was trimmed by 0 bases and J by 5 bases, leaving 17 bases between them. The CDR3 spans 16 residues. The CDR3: CASSEALGSRGHEQYF. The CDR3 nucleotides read TGTGCCAGCAGTGAAGCGTTGGGTAGCAGGGGCCACGAGCAGTACTTC.

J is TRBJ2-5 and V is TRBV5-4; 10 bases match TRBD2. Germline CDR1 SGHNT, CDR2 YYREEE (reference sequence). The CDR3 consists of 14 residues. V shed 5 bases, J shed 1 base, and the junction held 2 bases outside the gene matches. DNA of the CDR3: TGTGCCAGCAGAGTAGCGGGGGGCCAAGAGACCCAGTACTTC. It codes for CASRVAGGQETQYF.

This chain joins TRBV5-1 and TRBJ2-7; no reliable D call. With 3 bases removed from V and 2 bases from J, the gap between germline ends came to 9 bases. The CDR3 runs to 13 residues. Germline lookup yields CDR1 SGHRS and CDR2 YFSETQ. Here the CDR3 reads CASSYKVAYEQYF. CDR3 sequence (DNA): TGCGCCAGCAGCTACAAAGTCGCCTACGAGCAGTACTTC.

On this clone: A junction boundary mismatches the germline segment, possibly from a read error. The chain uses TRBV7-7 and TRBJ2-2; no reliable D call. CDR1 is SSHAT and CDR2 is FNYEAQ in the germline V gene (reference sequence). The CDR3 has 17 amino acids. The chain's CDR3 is CASSPSLVKSGIWELFF. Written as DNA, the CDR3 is TGTGCTAGCAGCCCCTCCCTTGTGAAGTCAGGAATCTGGGAGCTGTTTTTT.

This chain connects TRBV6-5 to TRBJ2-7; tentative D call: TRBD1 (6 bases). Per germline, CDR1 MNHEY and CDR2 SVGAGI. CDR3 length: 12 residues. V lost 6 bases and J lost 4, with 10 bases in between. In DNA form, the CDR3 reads TGTGCCAGCAGAACAAGGGGGTACGAGCAGTACTTC. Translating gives CASRTRGYEQYF.

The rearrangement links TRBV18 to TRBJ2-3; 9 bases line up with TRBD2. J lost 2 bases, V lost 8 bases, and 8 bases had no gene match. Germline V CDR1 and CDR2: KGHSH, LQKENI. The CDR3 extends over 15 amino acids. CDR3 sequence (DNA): TGTGCCAGCCTAGCGACTAGCGGAAACACAGATACGCAGTATTTT. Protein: CASLATSGNTDTQYF.

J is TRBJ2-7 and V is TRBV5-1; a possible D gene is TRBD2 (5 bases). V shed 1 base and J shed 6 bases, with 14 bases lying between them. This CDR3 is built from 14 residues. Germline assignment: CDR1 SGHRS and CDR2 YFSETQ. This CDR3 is CASSLPASSGEQYF. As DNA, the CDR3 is TGCGCCAGCAGCTTGCCGGCTAGCTCGGGCGAGCAGTACTTC. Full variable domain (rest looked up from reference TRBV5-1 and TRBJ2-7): KAGVTQTPRYLIKTRGQQVTLSCSPISGHRSVSWYQQTPGQGLQFLFEYFSETQRNKGNFPGRFSGRQFSNSRSEMNVSTLELGDSALYLCASSLPASSGEQYFGPGTRLTVT.

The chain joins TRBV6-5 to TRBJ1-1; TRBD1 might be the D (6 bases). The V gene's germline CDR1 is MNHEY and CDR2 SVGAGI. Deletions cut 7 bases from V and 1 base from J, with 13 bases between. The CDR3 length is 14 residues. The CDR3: CASTETGTNTEAFF. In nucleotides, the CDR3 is TGTGCCAGCACCGAAACAGGGACGAACACTGAAGCTTTCTTT.

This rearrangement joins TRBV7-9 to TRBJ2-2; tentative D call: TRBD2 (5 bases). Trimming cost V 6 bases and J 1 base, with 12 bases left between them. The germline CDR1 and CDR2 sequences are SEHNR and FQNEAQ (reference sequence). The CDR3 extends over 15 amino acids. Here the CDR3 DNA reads TGTGCCAGCAGGGACTTTAGGCAGAACACCGGGGAGCTGTTTTTT. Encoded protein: CASRDFRQNTGELFF. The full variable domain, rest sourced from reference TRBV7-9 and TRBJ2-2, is DTGVSQNPRHKITKRGQNVTFRCDPISEHNRLYWYRQTLGQGPEFLTYFQNEAQLEKSRLLSDRFSAERPKGSFSTLEIQRTEQGDSAMYLCASRDFRQNTGELFFGEGSRLTVL.